The present TCR beta chain was sequenced within a study of blood T cell repertoires in COVID-19. CDR1 WNHNN and CDR2 SYGVQD come from the germline V gene (reference sequence). V was pared by 2 bases and J by 9 bases, with 8 bases of the junction left unmatched. This CDR3 has 16 amino acids. This clone was picked up a small number of times. Clones were read by immunoSEQ multiplex PCR, and TCRdb kept only the in-frame ones, dropping some. Altogether 110,000 or so clones are present, around 80% being singletons, with the ten largest covering 5% to 8%. The rearrangement uses TRBV10-1 and TRBJ1-6; TRBD1 agrees at 9 bases. What was sequenced was peripheral blood. The receptor comes from a man aged 70 or older with acute or convalescent COVID-19. CDR3 DNA sequence: TGCGCCAGCAGTGAGGGACAGGGGAGTCTTCGTTCACCCCTCCACTTT. Translated: CASSEGQGSLRSPLHF.